The 21 T cell receptor beta chains in this list originate from one sample, sequenced in a study of T cells expressing NK-cell markers. TCRdb reprocessed the 5' RACE reads and keeps a single row for each CDR3 protein, giving no DNA. This listing includes 350,000 to 500,000 distinct CDR3 sequences. Sample: blood T cells: a sorted CD56 or NKG2C T cell subset, CD4+ or CD8+ T cells, or bulk PBMC T cells (not recorded which). The source is a woman between 18 and 75 years old in good health.

V and J are TRBV5-1 and TRBJ1-5; the D call of TRBD1 rests on TCRdb alone, since no DNA is present to check it. This CDR3 comprises 15 residues. CDR1 and CDR2 (germline): SGHRS, YFSETQ. The CDR3: CASSLEGVSNQPQHF.

The chain joins TRBV20-1 to TRBJ2-3; the D call of TRBD2 rests on TCRdb alone, since no DNA is present to check it. CDR1 and CDR2 (germline): DFQATT, SNEGSKA (reference sequence). The CDR3 extends over 17 amino acids. CDR3 sequence reads: CSARAREGLAGTDTQYF.

The rearrangement uses TRBV12-3 or TRBV12-4 and TRBJ2-1; TCRdb's D call, TRBD2, is unchecked because there is no DNA. This CDR3 has 14 amino acids. CDR3 sequence: CASSPTSGRAEQFF.

The chain links TRBV28 to TRBJ1-1; TCRdb names TRBD1, which stays unverified in the absence of DNA. Germline assignment: CDR1 MDHEN and CDR2 SYDVKM. The CDR3 runs 15 residues. This chain's CDR3 is CASSFGGTGDIEAFF.

The chain employs TRBV5-1 and TRBJ2-7. The CDR3 is 14 residues long. CDR1 is SGHRS and CDR2 is YFSETQ in the germline V gene. CDR3 sequence reads: CASSLFGSSYEQYF.

The chain uses TRBV20-1 and TRBJ1-6; the D call of TRBD1 rests on TCRdb alone, since no DNA is present to check it. Per germline, CDR1 DFQATT and CDR2 SNEGSKA (reference sequence). The CDR3 has 18 amino acids. The chain's CDR3 is CSARDSGQGARRGSPLHF.

The chain joins TRBV6-4 to TRBJ2-3; TCRdb's D gene call, TRBD2, goes unchecked for lack of DNA. This CDR3 comprises 15 residues. Germline V gene data show CDR1 as MRHNA and CDR2 as SNTAGT. CDR3 amino acids: CASSPGAGDTDTQYF.

V usage is TRBV6-2 or TRBV6-3 and J usage is TRBJ1-5; TCRdb calls TRBD1, which cannot be checked without DNA. CDR1 is MNHEY and CDR2 is SVGEGT in the germline V gene. CDR3 length: 13 residues. The CDR3 sequence: CASSPGFIVPQHF.

This chain connects TRBV28 to TRBJ1-2; with no DNA, the TCRdb D assignment of TRBD1 cannot be verified. This CDR3 is 14 amino acids long. Germline V gene sequence: CDR1 MDHEN, CDR2 SYDVKM. The CDR3 loop reads CASTPTPPNYGYTF.

The chain is built from TRBV10-3 and TRBJ2-1; TCRdb's assignment of TRBD1 cannot be checked, as there is no DNA. The CDR3 sequence is 14 residues long. Germline V gene lookup returns CDR1 ENHRY and CDR2 SYGVKD. CDR3 residues: CAITRTSSYNEQFF.

V gene TRBV3-1 combines with J gene TRBJ1-2; no DNA is available, so the TRBD1 call from TCRdb remains unchecked. This CDR3 comprises 16 residues. Germline assignment: CDR1 LGHDT and CDR2 YNNKEL (reference sequence). CDR3 residues: CASSRNPDRETRGYTF.

The chain links TRBV9 to TRBJ2-1; TCRdb outputs TRBD2, but without DNA this stays unchecked. CDR3 length: 18 residues. CDR1 SGDLS and CDR2 YYNGEE come from the germline V gene. CDR3 in amino acids: CASSRGLAGGTRYNEQFF.

The chain combines TRBV12-3 or TRBV12-4 with TRBJ2-1. CDR3 length: 11 amino acids. The CDR3 region is CASRTVGEQFF.

V usage is TRBV6-1 and J usage is TRBJ2-7; TCRdb selects TRBD2, and the lack of DNA leaves this call unchecked. The CDR3 totals 15 residues. Looked up from germline, CDR1 is MNHNS and CDR2 is SASEGT. The chain's CDR3 is CASSKTSGSSYEQYF.

V gene TRBV20-1 combines with J gene TRBJ2-1. The CDR3 contains 11 residues. CDR1 and CDR2 (germline): DFQATT, SNEGSKA (reference sequence). The CDR3 protein is CSGETDNEQFF.

V is TRBV12-3 or TRBV12-4 and J is TRBJ2-3; TCRdb picks TRBD2, but there is no DNA to check that call. CDR3 size: 12 residues. Here the CDR3 reads CASTRGPDTQYF.

The rearrangement joins TRBV7-6 to TRBJ2-2. The CDR3 extends over 15 amino acids. Germline V gene sequence: CDR1 SGHVS, CDR2 FNYEAQ. This CDR3 is CASSIAARNTGELFF. Full variable domain (outside the CDR3, taken from reference TRBV7-6 and TRBJ2-2): GAGVSQSPRYKVTKRGQDVALRCDPISGHVSLYWYRQALGQGPEFLTYFNYEAQQDKSGLPNDRFSAERPEGSISTLTIQRTEQRDSAMYRCASSIAARNTGELFFGEGSRLTVL.

The chain carries TRBV5-1 and TRBJ2-2; the TCRdb D gene call, TRBD2, has no DNA to confirm it. The CDR3 has 17 residues. Germline V CDR1 and CDR2: SGHRS, YFSETQ. This CDR3 is CASSQSPPDMNTGELFF. Using reference TRBV5-1 and TRBJ2-2 for the parts outside the CDR3, the full variable domain is KAGVTQTPRYLIKTRGQQVTLSCSPISGHRSVSWYQQTPGQGLQFLFEYFSETQRNKGNFPGRFSGRQFSNSRSEMNVSTLELGDSALYLCASSQSPPDMNTGELFFGEGSRLTVL.

This chain uses TRBV4-3 with TRBJ1-1. The germline CDR1 and CDR2 sequences are LGHNA and YSLEER. The CDR3 is 15 residues long. CDR3 amino acids: CASSQELGLNTEAFF.

The chain is built from TRBV5-1 and TRBJ2-2; TCRdb selects TRBD1, and the lack of DNA leaves this call unchecked. The CDR3 is 15 residues long. Germline-derived CDR1 and CDR2 are SGHRS and YFSETQ. CDR3 sequence: CASSFRLTPTGELFF.

J is TRBJ1-4 and V is TRBV4-3; TCRdb's D gene call, TRBD1, goes unchecked for lack of DNA. Germline V gene sequence: CDR1 LGHNA, CDR2 YSLEER. CDR3 length: 15 amino acids. The CDR3 loop reads CASSQEYRGNEKLFF.